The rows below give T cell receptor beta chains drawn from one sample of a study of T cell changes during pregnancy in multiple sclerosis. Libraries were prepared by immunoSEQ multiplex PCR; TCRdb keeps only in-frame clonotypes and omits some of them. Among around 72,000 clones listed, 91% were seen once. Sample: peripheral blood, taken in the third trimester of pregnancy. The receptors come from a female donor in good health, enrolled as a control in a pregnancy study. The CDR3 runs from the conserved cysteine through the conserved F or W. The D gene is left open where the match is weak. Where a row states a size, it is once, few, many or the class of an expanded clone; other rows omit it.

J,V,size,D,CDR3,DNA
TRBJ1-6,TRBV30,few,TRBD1,CASQGASSPLHF,TGTGCCAGCCAGGGGGCAAGTTCACCCCTCCACTTT
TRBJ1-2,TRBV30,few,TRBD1,CAWSGGTAGYTF,TGTGCCTGGAGTGGGGGGACAGCCGGCTACACCTTC
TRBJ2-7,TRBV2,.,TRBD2,CASRGWGGSEQYF,TGTGCCAGCCGGGGGTGGGGGGGTTCCGAGCAGTACTTC
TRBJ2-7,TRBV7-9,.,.,CASSLAGHDVTYEQYF,TGTGCCAGCAGCTTAGCCGGACACGACGTTACTTACGAGCAGTACTTC
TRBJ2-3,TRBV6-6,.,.,CASSSRRAGDTQYF,TGTGCCAGCAGTTCCCGAAGGGCGGGGGATACGCAGTATTTT
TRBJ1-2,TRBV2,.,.,CASSEAFGYTF,TGTGCCAGCAGTGAAGCCTTTGGCTACACCTTC
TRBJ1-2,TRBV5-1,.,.,CASRYTDTSYGYTF,TGCGCCAGCAGGTATACCGACACGTCCTATGGCTACACCTTC
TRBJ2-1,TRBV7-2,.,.,CASSSSLTSSYNEQFF,TGTGCCAGCAGCTCTAGTCTAACCAGCTCCTACAATGAGCAGTTCTTC
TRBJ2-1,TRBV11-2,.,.,CASSLVVNEQFF,TGTGCCAGCAGCTTAGTAGTCAATGAGCAGTTCTTC
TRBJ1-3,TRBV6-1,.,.,CASSLSGNTIYF,TGTGCCAGCAGTCTTTCTGGAAACACCATATATTTT
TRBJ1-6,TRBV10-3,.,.,CAITDFINSPLHF,TGTGCCATTACAGATTTCATAAATTCACCCCTCCACTTT
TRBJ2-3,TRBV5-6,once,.,CASSFEGDYGTDTQYF,TGTGCCAGCAGCTTTGAGGGGGATTACGGAACAGATACGCAGTATTTT
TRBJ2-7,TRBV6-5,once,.,CASSYSSGWYSEQYF,TGTGCCAGCAGTTACTCGTCAGGGTGGTATTCCGAGCAGTACTTC
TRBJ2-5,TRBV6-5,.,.,CASSRGAQETQYF,TGTGCCAGCAGTCGGGGGGCCCAAGAGACCCAGTACTTC
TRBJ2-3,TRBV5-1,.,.,CASSFGPPGGPDTQYF,TGCGCCAGCAGCTTCGGTCCGCCCGGAGGCCCAGATACGCAGTATTTT
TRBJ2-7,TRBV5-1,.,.,CASSLLGYEQYF,TGCGCCAGCAGCCTCCTCGGGTACGAGCAGTACTTC
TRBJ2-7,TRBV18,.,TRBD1,CASSPRGTGGREQYF,TGTGCCAGCTCACCAAGAGGGACAGGGGGACGCGAGCAGTACTTC
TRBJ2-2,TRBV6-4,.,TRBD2,CATGTTDTGELFF,TGTGCCACCGGGACTACGGACACCGGGGAGCTGTTTTTT
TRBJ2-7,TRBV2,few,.,CAGGGNYEQYF,TGTGCAGGGGGAGGGAACTACGAGCAGTACTTC
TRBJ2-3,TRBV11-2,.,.,CASARFGGRDTQYF,TGTGCCAGCGCGCGGTTCGGGGGGCGGGATACGCAGTATTTT
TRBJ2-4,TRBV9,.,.,CASSPGIAKNIQYF,TGTGCCAGCAGCCCAGGGATAGCCAAAAACATTCAGTACTTC
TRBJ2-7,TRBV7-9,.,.,CASSSGLIYEQYF,TGTGCCAGCAGCTCGGGACTGATTTACGAGCAGTACTTC
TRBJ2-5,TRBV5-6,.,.,CASSPQGRGEETQYF,TGTGCCAGCAGCCCTCAGGGCAGGGGAGAAGAGACCCAGTACTTC
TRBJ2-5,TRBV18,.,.,CASSPAYREETQYF,TGTGCCAGCTCACCAGCTTACAGGGAAGAGACCCAGTACTTC
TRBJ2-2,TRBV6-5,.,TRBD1,CASSYNTGAGELFF,TGTGCCAGCAGTTACAACACAGGGGCCGGGGAGCTGTTTTTT
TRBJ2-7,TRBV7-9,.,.,CASSPQGINYEQYF,TGTGCCAGCAGCCCACAGGGTATTAACTACGAGCAGTACTTC
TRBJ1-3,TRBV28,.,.,CASRSAGNMGNTIYF,TGTGCCAGCAGGTCAGCAGGGAACATGGGAAACACCATATATTTT
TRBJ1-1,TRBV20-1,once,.,CSARDIRLAFF,TGCAGTGCTAGAGATATTCGTTTAGCTTTCTTT
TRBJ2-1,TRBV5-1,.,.,CASSLAGPEQFF,TGCGCCAGCAGCTTAGCAGGGCCTGAGCAGTTCTTC
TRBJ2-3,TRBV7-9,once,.,CASSLQGRNTQYF,TGTGCCAGCAGCTTACAGGGGCGAAATACGCAGTATTTT
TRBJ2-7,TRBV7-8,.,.,CASSSVITGSEQYF,TGTGCCAGCAGCTCCGTCATTACAGGCTCCGAGCAGTACTTC
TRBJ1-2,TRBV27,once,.,CASSWTASLGYGYTF,TGTGCCAGCAGTTGGACAGCGTCCCTTGGATATGGCTACACCTTC
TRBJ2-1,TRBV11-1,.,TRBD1,CASSLGQGLYPGFF,TGTGCCAGCAGCTTAGGACAGGGGCTGTATCCGGGGTTCTTC
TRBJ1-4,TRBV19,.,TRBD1,CASSIAFRGYNEKLFF,TGTGCCAGTAGTATAGCTTTCAGGGGGTATAATGAAAAACTGTTTTTT
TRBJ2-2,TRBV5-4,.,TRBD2,CASRRTSGGLNTGELFF,TGTGCCAGCAGACGGACTAGCGGGGGGCTGAACACCGGGGAGCTGTTTTTT
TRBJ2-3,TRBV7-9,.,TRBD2,CASSLLAGRALRVDTQYF,TGTGCCAGCAGCCTCCTAGCGGGAAGGGCCCTAAGGGTGGATACGCAGTATTTT
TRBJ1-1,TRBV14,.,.,CASSPTFWPPGTEAFF,TGTGCCAGCAGCCCTACATTTTGGCCCCCGGGCACTGAAGCTTTCTTT
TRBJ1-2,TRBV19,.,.,CASSIWSVTKFTNYGYTF,TGTGCCAGTAGTATCTGGTCCGTGACAAAATTCACTAACTATGGCTACACCTTC